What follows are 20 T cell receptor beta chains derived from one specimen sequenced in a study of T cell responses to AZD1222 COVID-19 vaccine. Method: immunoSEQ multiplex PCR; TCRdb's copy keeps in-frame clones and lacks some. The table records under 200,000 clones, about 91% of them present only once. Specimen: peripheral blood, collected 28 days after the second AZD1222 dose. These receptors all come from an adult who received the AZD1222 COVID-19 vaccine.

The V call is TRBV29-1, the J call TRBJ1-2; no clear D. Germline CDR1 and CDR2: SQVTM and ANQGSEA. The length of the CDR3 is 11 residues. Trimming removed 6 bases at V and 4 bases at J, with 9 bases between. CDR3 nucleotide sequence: TGCAGCGTCCCCCTGCCCTATGGCTACACCTTC. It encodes CSVPLPYGYTF.

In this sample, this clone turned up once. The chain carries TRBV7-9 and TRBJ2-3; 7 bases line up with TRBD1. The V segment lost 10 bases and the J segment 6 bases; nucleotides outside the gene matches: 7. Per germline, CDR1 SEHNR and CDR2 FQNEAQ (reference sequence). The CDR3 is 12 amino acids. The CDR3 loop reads CATQDREDTQYF. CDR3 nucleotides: TGTGCCACCCAAGACAGGGAGGATACGCAGTATTTT.

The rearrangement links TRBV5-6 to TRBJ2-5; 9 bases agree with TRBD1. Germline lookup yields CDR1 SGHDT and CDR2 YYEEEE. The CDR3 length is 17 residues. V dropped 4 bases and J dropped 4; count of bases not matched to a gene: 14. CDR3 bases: TGTGCCAGCAGCACAGCAAGGGACAGGGATTTTTCAGAGACCCAGTACTTC. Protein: CASSTARDRDFSETQYF.

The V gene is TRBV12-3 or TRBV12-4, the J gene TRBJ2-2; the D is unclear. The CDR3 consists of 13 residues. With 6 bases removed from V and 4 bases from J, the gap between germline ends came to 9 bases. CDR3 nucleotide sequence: TGTGCCAGCAGCCAGACGCGCACCGGGGAGCTGTTTTTT. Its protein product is CASSQTRTGELFF.

This CDR3 is CASSLRGPMNTEAFF. The CDR3 DNA reads as TGTGCCAGCAGTTTGCGGGGGCCCATGAACACTGAAGCTTTCTTT. This chain joins TRBV27 and TRBJ1-1; D may be TRBD1 (6 bases). There are 15 residues in the CDR3. CDR1 and CDR2 (germline): MNHEY, SMNVEV (reference sequence). V was clipped by 3 bases and J by 0 bases, with 11 bases between them.

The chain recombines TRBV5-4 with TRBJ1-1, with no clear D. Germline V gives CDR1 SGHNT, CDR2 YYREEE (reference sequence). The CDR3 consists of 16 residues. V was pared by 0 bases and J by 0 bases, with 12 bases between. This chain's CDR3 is CASSLAPGAMNTEAFF. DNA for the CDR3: TGTGCCAGCAGCTTGGCCCCAGGTGCCATGAACACTGAAGCTTTCTTT. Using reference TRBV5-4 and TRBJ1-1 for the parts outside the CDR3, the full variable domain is ETGVTQSPTHLIKTRGQQVTLRCSSQSGHNTVSWYQQALGQGPQFIFQYYREEENGRGNFPPRFSGLQFPNYSSELNVNALELDDSALYLCASSLAPGAMNTEAFFGQGTRLTVV.

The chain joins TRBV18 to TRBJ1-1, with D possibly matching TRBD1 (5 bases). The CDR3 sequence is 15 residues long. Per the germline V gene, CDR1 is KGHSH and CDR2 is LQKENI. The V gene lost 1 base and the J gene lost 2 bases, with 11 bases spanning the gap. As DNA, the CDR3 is TGTGCCAGCTCACCACAGGGGCCGACCAACACTGAAGCTTTCTTT. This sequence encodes CASSPQGPTNTEAFF.

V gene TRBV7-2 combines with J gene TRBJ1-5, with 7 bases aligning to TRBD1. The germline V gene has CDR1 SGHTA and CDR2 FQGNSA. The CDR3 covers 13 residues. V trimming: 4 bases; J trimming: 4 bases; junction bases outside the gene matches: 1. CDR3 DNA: TGTGCCAGCAGCTCGACAGGGAATCAGCCCCAGCATTTT. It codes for CASSSTGNQPQHF.

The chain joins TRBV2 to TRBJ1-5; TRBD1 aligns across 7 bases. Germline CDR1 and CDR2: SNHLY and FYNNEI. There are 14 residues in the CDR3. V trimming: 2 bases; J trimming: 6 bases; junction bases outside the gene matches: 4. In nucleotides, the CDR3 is TGTGCCAGCAGTGAACAGGGGGTCGGTCAGCCCCAGCATTTT. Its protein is CASSEQGVGQPQHF.

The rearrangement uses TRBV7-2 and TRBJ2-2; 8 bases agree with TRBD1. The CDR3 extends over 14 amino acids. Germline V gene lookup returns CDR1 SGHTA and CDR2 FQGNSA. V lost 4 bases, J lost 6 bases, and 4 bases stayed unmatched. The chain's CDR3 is CASSWQGAPGELFF. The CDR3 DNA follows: TGTGCCAGCAGCTGGCAGGGGGCCCCCGGGGAGCTGTTTTTT.

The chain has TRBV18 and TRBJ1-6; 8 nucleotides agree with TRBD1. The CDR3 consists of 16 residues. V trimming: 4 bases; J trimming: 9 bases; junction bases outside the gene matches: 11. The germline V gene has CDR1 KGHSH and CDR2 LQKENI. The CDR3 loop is CASSLRSGTGLSPLHF. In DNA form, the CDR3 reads TGTGCCAGCTCACTACGATCCGGGACAGGACTTTCACCCCTCCACTTT. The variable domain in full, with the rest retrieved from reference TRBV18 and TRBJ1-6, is NAGVMQNPRHLVRRRGQEARLRCSPMKGHSHVYWYRQLPEEGLKFMVYLQKENIIDESGMPKERFSAEFPKEGPSILRIQQVVRGDSAAYFCASSLRSGTGLSPLHFGNGTRLTVT.

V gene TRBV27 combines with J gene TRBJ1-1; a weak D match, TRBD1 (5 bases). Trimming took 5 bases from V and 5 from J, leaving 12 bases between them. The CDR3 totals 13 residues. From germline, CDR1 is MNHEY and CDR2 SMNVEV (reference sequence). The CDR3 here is CASSPLQGTEAFF. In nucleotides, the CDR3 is TGTGCCAGCAGTCCGCTTCAGGGAACTGAAGCTTTCTTT.

The CDR3 loop reads CASSLAAGESADTQYF. The CDR3 DNA sequence: TGTGCCAGCAGCTTGGCTGCGGGGGAATCGGCAGATACGCAGTATTTT. The chain combines TRBV5-6 with TRBJ2-3, with 7 positions matching TRBD2. The V segment lost 0 bases and the J segment 4 bases; nucleotides outside the gene matches: 8. This CDR3 is 16 amino acids long. Germline V gene lookup returns CDR1 SGHDT and CDR2 YYEEEE.

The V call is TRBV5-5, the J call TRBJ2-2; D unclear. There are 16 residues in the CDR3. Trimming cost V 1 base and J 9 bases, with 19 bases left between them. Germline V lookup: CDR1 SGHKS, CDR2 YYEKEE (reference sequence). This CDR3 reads CASSLWLQVVHRELFF. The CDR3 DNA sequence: TGTGCCAGCAGCTTGTGGCTACAAGTGGTGCACCGGGAGCTGTTTTTT.

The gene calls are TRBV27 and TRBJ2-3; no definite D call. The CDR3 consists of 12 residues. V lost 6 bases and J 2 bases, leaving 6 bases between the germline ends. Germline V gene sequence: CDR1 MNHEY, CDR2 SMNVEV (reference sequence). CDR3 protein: CASSPNTDTQYF. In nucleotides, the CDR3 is TGTGCCAGCAGCCCGAACACAGATACGCAGTATTTT.

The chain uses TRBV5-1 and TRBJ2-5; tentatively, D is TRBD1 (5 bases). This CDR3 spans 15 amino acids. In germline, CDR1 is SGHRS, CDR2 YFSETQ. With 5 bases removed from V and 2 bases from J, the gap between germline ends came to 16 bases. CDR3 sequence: CASRPVVGPQETQYF. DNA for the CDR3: TGCGCCAGCAGGCCCGTTGTGGGGCCACAAGAGACCCAGTACTTC.

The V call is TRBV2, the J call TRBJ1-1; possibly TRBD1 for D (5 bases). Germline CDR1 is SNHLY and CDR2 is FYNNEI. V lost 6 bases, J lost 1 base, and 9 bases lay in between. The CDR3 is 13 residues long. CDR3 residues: CASSLDRNTEAFF. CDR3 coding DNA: TGTGCCAGCAGCCTCGACAGGAACACTGAAGCTTTCTTT.

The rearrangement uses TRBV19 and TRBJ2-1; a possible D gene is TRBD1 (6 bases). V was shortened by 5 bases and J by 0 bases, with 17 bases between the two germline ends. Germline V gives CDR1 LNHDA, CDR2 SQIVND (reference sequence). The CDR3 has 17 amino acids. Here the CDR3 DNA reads TGTGCCAGTAGTCCCTGGGACACATCGAGCTCCTACAATGAGCAGTTCTTC. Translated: CASSPWDTSSSYNEQFF.

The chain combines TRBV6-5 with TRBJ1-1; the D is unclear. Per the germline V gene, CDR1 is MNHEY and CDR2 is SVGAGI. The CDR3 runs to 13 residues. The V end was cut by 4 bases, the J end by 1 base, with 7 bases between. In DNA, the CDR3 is TGTGCCAGCAGTTTGCGGGGGAACACTGAAGCTTTCTTT. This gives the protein CASSLRGNTEAFF.

CDR3 protein: CASTSDRGYGYTF. The CDR3, as DNA: TGTGCCAGCACCTCGGACAGGGGCTATGGCTACACCTTC. The chain links TRBV12-3 or TRBV12-4 to TRBJ1-2, with 9 bases lining up with TRBD1. With V trimmed by 7 bases and J by 4 bases, 4 bases remained unmatched. CDR3 length: 13 amino acids.